These 27 T cell receptor beta chains came from one sample sequenced in a study of blood T cells in healthy people across ages. A J-beta primer mix and a sample-barcoded 5' primer were used in a second PCR of about 6 to 12 cycles. A single record per CDR3 protein comes from TCRdb applying MiXCR to the 5' RACE reads. The sample includes 750,000 to 850,000 distinct CDR3 sequences, just under 25% of them seen just once. These data were also reused for a study on T cells of mothers and their children.

Source material: blood. The receptors originated from a boy younger than 18 in good health.

The rearrangement joins TRBV9 to TRBJ1-2; D is undetermined. CDR3 length: 17 amino acids. Trimming took 3 bases from V and 3 from J, leaving 21 bases between them. Germline V gene sequence: CDR1 SGDLS, CDR2 YYNGEE. CDR3 sequence: CASSDAVRTRGDYGYTF. The CDR3 region has the DNA TGTGCCAGCAGCGATGCTGTGCGGACTCGCGGGGACTATGGCTACACCTTC.

This clonotype was seen only a few times. The V and J genes are TRBV12-3 or TRBV12-4 and TRBJ1-2, with 7 bases aligning to TRBD1. V dropped 3 bases and J dropped 5; count of bases not matched to a gene: 3. The CDR3 has 13 residues. The CDR3 protein is CASSFLQGYGYTF. In DNA, the CDR3 is TGTGCCAGCAGTTTCTTACAGGGGTATGGCTACACCTTC.

The sample holds many counts of this clonotype. The chain recombines TRBV12-3 or TRBV12-4 with TRBJ2-2; D is uncertain. CDR3 length equals 16 residues. Trimming pared 7 bases from V and 0 bases from J, leaving 15 bases between. DNA for the CDR3: TGTGCCAGCACCAAGACGGACCTTTCGAACACCGGGGAGCTGTTTTTT. As protein: CASTKTDLSNTGELFF.

The gene calls are TRBV24-1 and TRBJ2-1; TRBD2 agrees at 12 bases. Germline lookup yields CDR1 KGHDR and CDR2 SFDVKD. The CDR3 spans 16 residues. V dropped 4 bases and J dropped 5; count of bases not matched to a gene: 5. This CDR3 reads CATSEAGLAGHNEQFF. CDR3 DNA sequence: TGTGCCACCAGTGAGGCCGGACTAGCGGGACACAATGAGCAGTTCTTC.

This clonotype was seen a few times. The gene calls are TRBV7-3 and TRBJ2-6; D ambiguous. Looked up from germline, CDR1 is SGHTA and CDR2 is FQGTGA. There are 14 residues in the CDR3. The V end lost 5 bases, the J end lost 2 bases, and 7 bases lay between the germline ends. CDR3 loop: CASSLTPGANVLTF. In nucleotides, the CDR3 is TGTGCCAGCAGCCTCACCCCTGGGGCCAACGTCCTGACTTTC.

The table lists this clonotype with a few counts. The chain links TRBV7-6 to TRBJ2-5; D gene ambiguous. The CDR3 runs to 17 residues. Trimming removed 2 bases at V and 2 bases at J, with 18 bases between. Germline V gene lookup returns CDR1 SGHVS and CDR2 FNYEAQ. The DNA for the CDR3 is TGTGCCAGCAGCTTAAATTTCCCGGGCCAAGCTCAAGAGACCCAGTACTTC. Protein: CASSLNFPGQAQETQYF.

This clonotype showed up just a few times. V gene TRBV25-1 combines with J gene TRBJ2-5, with D perhaps TRBD2 (6 bases). With the DNA end fitting TRBJ2-7 better, the J assignment may be wrong. The germline CDR1 and CDR2 sequences are MGHDK and SYGVNS. The CDR3 loop spans 15 amino acids. The CDR3 is CASSEYEGLPSEQYF. The CDR3 nucleotides are TGTGCCAGCAGTGAATATGAGGGACTCCCTAGCGAGCAGTACTTC.

V usage is TRBV4-3 and J usage is TRBJ2-7, with TRBD1 matching over 7 bases. The length of the CDR3 is 15 residues. Germline V gives CDR1 LGHNA, CDR2 YSLEER. V gave up 2 bases and J gave up 6 bases; unmatched junction bases: 10. The CDR3 loop is CASSQYDRDFGEQYF. The CDR3 nucleotides are TGCGCCAGCAGCCAATACGACAGGGATTTCGGCGAGCAGTACTTC.

The J gene is TRBJ2-1, the V gene TRBV6-4, with TRBD2 matching over 13 bases. V lost 6 bases, J lost 3 bases, and 5 bases stayed unmatched. Germline CDR1 MRHNA, CDR2 SNTAGT. The CDR3 runs 16 residues. CDR3 DNA sequence: TGTGCCAGCAGCACGACTAGCGGGGGGCTCTACAATGAGCAGTTCTTC. It specifies CASSTTSGGLYNEQFF.

This rearrangement joins TRBV6-2 or TRBV6-3 to TRBJ2-5, with D hard to call. The J call may be mistaken, given a closer DNA end match to TRBJ2-7. The germline CDR1 and CDR2 sequences are MNHEY and SVGEGT. The CDR3 length is 16 residues. The chain's CDR3 is CASSYSVLMGSYEQYF. The CDR3 nucleotides are TGTGCCAGCAGTTACTCGGTACTAATGGGCTCCTACGAGCAGTACTTC.

The chain employs TRBV29-1 and TRBJ2-1; a possible D gene is TRBD2 (6 bases). The CDR3 spans 13 residues. The germline V and J ends were trimmed by 4 bases and 11 bases, with 18 bases remaining between them. From germline, CDR1 is SQVTM and CDR2 ANQGSEA. The CDR3 bases are TGCAGCGTTGCAGGGACTCCAAACGTACAGCAGTTCTTC. Its protein is CSVAGTPNVQQFF.

This clonotype was seen a handful of times. This chain connects TRBV7-2 to TRBJ1-2, with D maybe TRBD1 (5 bases). Trimming left V 1 base short and J 4 bases short, with 13 bases between. This CDR3 is 15 amino acids long. CDR1 is SGHTA, CDR2 FQGNSA, per germline. CDR3 in amino acids: CASSLVGPGGYGYTF. CDR3 coding DNA: TGTGCCAGCAGCTTAGTGGGCCCGGGGGGCTATGGCTACACCTTC.

V gene TRBV20-1 combines with J gene TRBJ2-1; 11 bases agree with TRBD2. Looked up from germline, CDR1 is DFQATT and CDR2 is SNEGSKA (reference sequence). The CDR3 is 15 amino acids. With 5 bases clipped from V and 3 bases from J, the junction kept 6 bases outside the gene matches. The CDR3 nucleotides are TGCAGTGCTGAGATAGCGGGAGGGGGCTACAATGAGCAGTTCTTC. Amino acid sequence: CSAEIAGGGYNEQFF.

The sample holds a few counts of this clonotype. The chain combines TRBV6-2 or TRBV6-3 with TRBJ2-5, with D maybe TRBD2 (5 bases). This CDR3 has 17 residues. The V end lost 2 bases, the J end lost 5 bases, and 21 bases lay between the germline ends. CDR1 is MNHEY and CDR2 is SVGEGT in the germline V gene. The CDR3 loop is CASSYRAMTEWEETQYF. CDR3 bases: TGTGCCAGCAGTTACCGAGCTATGACGGAATGGGAGGAGACCCAGTACTTC.

This chain joins TRBV28 and TRBJ2-5; 12 nucleotides align to TRBD2. The closer fit of TRBJ2-7 to the DNA end suggests the J call may be wrong. The CDR3 is 14 amino acids. Germline V gene data show CDR1 as MDHEN and CDR2 as SYDVKM. The CDR3 DNA sequence: TGTGCCAGCAGCGGACTAGCGGGGATCTACGAGCAGTACTTC. Its protein product is CASSGLAGIYEQYF.

This rearrangement joins TRBV2 to TRBJ2-1; D may be TRBD1 (5 bases). The DNA end is more similar to TRBJ2-7, so the J call may be wrong. Germline V gene data show CDR1 as SNHLY and CDR2 as FYNNEI. This CDR3 is 15 amino acids long. The CDR3 loop is CASSEVPGKTYEQYF. CDR3 bases: TGTGCCAGCAGTGAGGTACCAGGGAAAACCTACGAGCAGTACTTC.

This clonotype showed up just once. V usage is TRBV4-1 and J usage is TRBJ2-1; D is unclear. V was shortened by 4 bases and J by 2 bases, with 12 bases between the two germline ends. Germline loops: CDR1 MGHRA, CDR2 YSYEKL. The CDR3 loop spans 15 amino acids. CDR3 sequence reads: CASSPAGVTYNEQFF. CDR3 DNA: TGCGCCAGCAGCCCCGCCGGAGTTACCTACAATGAGCAGTTCTTC.

This chain uses TRBV9 with TRBJ2-1; D remains unclear. The CDR3 runs to 14 residues. V lost 1 base and J lost 6, with 11 bases in between. Germline CDR1 SGDLS, CDR2 YYNGEE. DNA for the CDR3: TGTGCCAGCAGCGTAAACCGGGTCGGCAATGAGCAGTTCTTC. This translates into CASSVNRVGNEQFF.

The chain has TRBV30 and TRBJ1-2; no reliable D call. This CDR3 has 10 amino acids. CDR1 and CDR2 from the germline V gene are GTSNPN and SVGIG (reference sequence). V lost 5 bases and J lost 9, with 10 bases in between. DNA for the CDR3: TGTGCCTGGGGAGGGCCGCGCTACACCTTC. Amino acid sequence: CAWGGPRYTF. Full variable domain (rest looked up from reference TRBV30 and TRBJ1-2): SQTIHQWPATLVQPVGSPLSLECTVEGTSNPNLYWYRQAAGRGLQLLFYSVGIGQISSEVPQNLSASRPQDRQFILSSKKLLLSDSGFYLCAWGGPRYTFGSGTRLTVV.

This CDR3 is CAISGRGAGTEYEQYF. DNA for the CDR3: TGTGCCATCAGTGGTAGGGGGGCCGGGACAGAATACGAGCAGTACTTC. The V call is TRBV10-3, the J call TRBJ2-7; D perhaps matches TRBD1 (7 bases). This CDR3 contains 16 residues. The V and J ends lost 4 bases and 4 bases respectively, with 20 bases between them. Germline V CDR1 and CDR2: ENHRY, SYGVKD.

This clonotype was recorded a few times. The chain combines TRBV7-9 with TRBJ2-3; tentative D call: TRBD2 (5 bases). CDR3 size: 13 residues. The V and J ends lost 7 bases and 3 bases respectively, with 11 bases between them. Per germline, CDR1 SEHNR and CDR2 FQNEAQ (reference sequence). CDR3 in amino acids: CASNELGTDTQYF. CDR3 DNA sequence: TGTGCCAGCAACGAACTAGGAACAGATACGCAGTATTTT.

This chain uses TRBV5-1 with TRBJ2-3, with 8 bases identical to TRBD1. Germline assignment: CDR1 SGHRS and CDR2 YFSETQ. CDR3 length equals 14 residues. V shed 7 bases, J shed 6 bases, and the junction held 10 bases outside the gene matches. Here the CDR3 DNA reads TGCGCCAGCGGGACAGGACCCCCTAGCGATACGCAGTATTTT. Amino acids: CASGTGPPSDTQYF.

This clonotype was detected a few times. The rearrangement joins TRBV18 to TRBJ1-2; D unclear. This CDR3 is 17 amino acids long. V gave up 0 bases and J gave up 0 bases, with 14 bases separating them. The germline gives CDR1 KGHSH, CDR2 LQKENI. The CDR3 DNA reads as TGTGCCAGCTCACCACCAATCGCGGAAGCAACTAACTATGGCTACACCTTC. This gives the protein CASSPPIAEATNYGYTF.

The rearrangement joins TRBV27 to TRBJ2-1; D remains unclear. CDR1 is MNHEY and CDR2 is SMNVEV in the germline V gene (reference sequence). The CDR3 runs 14 residues. V lost 2 bases and J 5 bases, leaving 10 bases between the germline ends. The CDR3 loop reads CASSLTYIDNEQFF. CDR3 bases: TGTGCCAGCAGTTTAACCTACATCGACAATGAGCAGTTCTTC.

This rearrangement joins TRBV14 to TRBJ2-3; 10 bases line up with TRBD2. The CDR3 is 17 residues long. With 1 base clipped from V and 5 bases from J, the junction kept 9 bases outside the gene matches. CDR1 is SGHDN, CDR2 FVKESK, per germline. The CDR3 is CASSQGLAGDGRDTQYF. For the CDR3, the DNA is TGTGCCAGCAGCCAAGGCCTAGCGGGAGACGGGAGAGATACGCAGTATTTT.

This rearrangement joins TRBV7-6 to TRBJ2-2; 7 bases agree with TRBD1. Germline V gene sequence: CDR1 SGHVS, CDR2 FNYEAQ. V lost 5 bases, J lost 4 bases, and 7 bases stayed unmatched. The CDR3 totals 15 residues. CDR3 amino acids: CASSPRQGGTGELFF. CDR3 nucleotide sequence: TGTGCCAGCAGCCCCCGACAGGGTGGCACCGGGGAGCTGTTTTTT.

This clonotype was counted a few times. The rearrangement links TRBV19 to TRBJ2-5; D remains unclear. V was pared by 5 bases and J by 2 bases, with 12 bases between. In germline, CDR1 is LNHDA, CDR2 SQIVND (reference sequence). The CDR3 is 14 residues long. This CDR3 is CASSSQKRQETQYF. As DNA, the CDR3 is TGTGCCAGTAGTTCCCAAAAGCGACAAGAGACCCAGTACTTC. Drawing the rest from reference TRBV19 and TRBJ2-5, the complete variable domain is DGGITQSPKYLFRKEGQNVTLSCEQNLNHDAMYWYRQDPGQGLRLIYYSQIVNDFQKGDIAEGYSVSREKKESFPLTVTSAQKNPTAFYLCASSSQKRQETQYFGPGTRLLVL.